Sequencing of this TCR beta chain was carried out in a study of cytomegalovirus exposure and HLA in healthy donors. PCR was performed using 60 Vbeta and 13 Jbeta primers. Produced via immunoSEQ multiplex PCR; TCRdb's table is partial and in-frame only. The sample yields 150,000 to 200,000 clones, roughly four fifths seen once. The V gene's germline CDR1 is SGHRS and CDR2 YFSETQ. This CDR3 region has 15 residues. With 3 bases removed from V and 4 bases from J, the gap between germline ends came to 13 bases. Sequencing used PBMCs. The clonotype was recovered from a man younger than 45 in good health and CMV-seronegative. This chain uses TRBV5-1 with TRBJ2-2; the D gene is possibly TRBD1 (6 bases). CDR3 residues: CASSWDTAVTGELFF. In DNA form, the CDR3 reads TGCGCCAGCAGCTGGGACACGGCTGTCACCGGGGAGCTGTTTTTT.